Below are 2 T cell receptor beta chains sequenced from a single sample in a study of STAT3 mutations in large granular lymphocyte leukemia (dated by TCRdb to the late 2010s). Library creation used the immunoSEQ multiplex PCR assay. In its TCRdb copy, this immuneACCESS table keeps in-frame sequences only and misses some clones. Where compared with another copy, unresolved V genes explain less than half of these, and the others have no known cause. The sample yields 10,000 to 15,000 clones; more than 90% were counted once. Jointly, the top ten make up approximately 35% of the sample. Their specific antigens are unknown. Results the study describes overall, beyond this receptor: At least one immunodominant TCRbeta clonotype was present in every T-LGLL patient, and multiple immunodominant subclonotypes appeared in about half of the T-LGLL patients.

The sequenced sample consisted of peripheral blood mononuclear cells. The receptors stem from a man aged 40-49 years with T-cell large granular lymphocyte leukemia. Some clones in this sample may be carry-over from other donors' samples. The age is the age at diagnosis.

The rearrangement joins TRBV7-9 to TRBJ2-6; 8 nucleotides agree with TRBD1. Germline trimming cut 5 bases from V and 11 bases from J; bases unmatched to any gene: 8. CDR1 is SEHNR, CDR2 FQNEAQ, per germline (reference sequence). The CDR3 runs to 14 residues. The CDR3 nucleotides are TGTGCCAGCAGCCGAGCCGGACAGGGCTACGTCCTGACTTTC. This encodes CASSRAGQGYVLTF.

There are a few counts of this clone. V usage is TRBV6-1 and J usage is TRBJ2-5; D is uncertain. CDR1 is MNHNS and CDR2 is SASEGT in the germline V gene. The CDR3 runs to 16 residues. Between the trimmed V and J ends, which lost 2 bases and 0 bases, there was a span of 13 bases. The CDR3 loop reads CASSESARLYQETQYF. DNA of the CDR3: TGTGCCAGCAGTGAAAGTGCACGGCTGTACCAAGAGACCCAGTACTTC.